Detailed here is one T cell receptor (beta chain). Antigen specificity is unknown. The data stem from a study of T cell responses to AZD1222 COVID-19 vaccine. Study conclusions and caveats: The CD4 TCRs associated with vaccination extended across spike and predominated at 160-218 and 743-854. The donor group comprised mostly white British people and more females; the analysis possibly underestimated clonal diversity. Only a handful of AZD1222 recipients tested seropositive at baseline.

TCRdb's copy holds only in-frame clones and misses some; the assay was immunoSEQ multiplex PCR. The table lists 130,000 to 150,000 clones, 80% to 90% of them singletons. Germline CDR1 and CDR2: SGHNT and YYREEE (reference sequence). CDR3 length equals 20 residues. V lost 2 bases, J lost 2 bases, and 23 bases lay in between. The chain is built from TRBV5-4 and TRBJ2-6, with D possibly being TRBD2 (6 bases). This clonotype originated in an adult in good health. The material was peripheral blood, obtained on day 0 of AZD1222 vaccination. DNA for the CDR3: TGTGCCAGCAGCTTAAATAGTCCAGGGAGGTTACTACCTGGGGCCAACGTCCTGACTTTC. As protein: CASSLNSPGRLLPGANVLTF.